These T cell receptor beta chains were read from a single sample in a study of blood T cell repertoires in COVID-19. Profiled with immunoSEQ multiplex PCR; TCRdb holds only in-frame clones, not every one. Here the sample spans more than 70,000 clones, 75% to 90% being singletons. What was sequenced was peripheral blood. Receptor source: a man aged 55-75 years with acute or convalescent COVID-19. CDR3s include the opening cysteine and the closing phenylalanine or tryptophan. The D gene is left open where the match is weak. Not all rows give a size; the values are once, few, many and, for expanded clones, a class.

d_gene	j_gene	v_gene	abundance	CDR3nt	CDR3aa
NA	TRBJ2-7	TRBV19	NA	TGTGCCAGTAGTATCGGCGCCCTCGGGGAGCAGTACTTC	CASSIGALGEQYF
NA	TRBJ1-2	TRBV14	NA	TGTGCCAGCAGCCAAGCCCGGCAGGGACTCTTTGGCTACACCTTC	CASSQARQGLFGYTF
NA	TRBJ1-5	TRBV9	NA	TGTGCCAGCAGCGTAGGAGCTGATCAGCCCCAGCATTTT	CASSVGADQPQHF
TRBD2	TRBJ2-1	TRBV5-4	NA	TGTGCCAGCAGCTCCGGGAGGGGGAGCTCCTACAATGAGCAGTTCTTC	CASSSGRGSSYNEQFF
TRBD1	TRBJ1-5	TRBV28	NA	TGTGCCAGCAGTCCAAATACAGGGGGCGGCAATCAGCCCCAGCATTTT	CASSPNTGGGNQPQHF
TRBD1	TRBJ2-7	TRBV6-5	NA	TGTGCCAGCAGATGGACAGGGAAATACTACGAGCAGTACTTC	CASRWTGKYYEQYF
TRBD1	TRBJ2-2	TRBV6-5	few	TGTGCCAGCAGTTTTCTGACAGGGGGTGGCACCGGGGAGCTGTTTTTT	CASSFLTGGGTGELFF
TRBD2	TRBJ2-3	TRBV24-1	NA	TGTGCCACCCGGGGGGACAGCACAGATACGCAGTATTTT	CATRGDSTDTQYF
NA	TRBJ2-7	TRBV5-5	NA	TGTGCCAGCAGCTTGGGGGGGGACCTTCTCGGCCACGAGCAGTACTTC	CASSLGGDLLGHEQYF
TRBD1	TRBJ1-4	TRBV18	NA	TGTGCCAGCTCACCCCAGGACAGGGGTGGCGAAAAACTGTTTTTT	CASSPQDRGGEKLFF
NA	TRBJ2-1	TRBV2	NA	TGTGCCAGCAGTGTCTCACAGGGAGATGAGCAGTTCTTC	CASSVSQGDEQFF
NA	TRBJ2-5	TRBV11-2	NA	TGTGCCAGCAGCTTAGTGGTAGGGGGTGAGACCCAGTACTTC	CASSLVVGGETQYF
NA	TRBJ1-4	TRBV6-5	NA	TGTGCCAGCATGGGAGGGTTTACTAATGAAAAACTGTTTTTT	CASMGGFTNEKLFF
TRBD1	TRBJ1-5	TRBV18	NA	TGTGCCAGCTCACTAAGGACAGGGGGAGATCAGCCCCAGCATTTT	CASSLRTGGDQPQHF
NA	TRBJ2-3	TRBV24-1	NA	TGTGCCACCAGTGATCCTGGGCAACCAGATACGCAGTATTTT	CATSDPGQPDTQYF
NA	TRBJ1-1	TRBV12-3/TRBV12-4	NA	TGTGCCAGCAGTTACAGGGATGAAGCTTTCTTT	CASSYRDEAFF
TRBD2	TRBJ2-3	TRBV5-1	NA	TGCGCCAGCAGCTCGCGACTAGCGGTTACTAGCACAGATACGCAGTATTTT	CASSSRLAVTSTDTQYF
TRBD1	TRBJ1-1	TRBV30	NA	TGTGCCTGGTCGGACAGGGGGACTGAAGCTTTCTTT	CAWSDRGTEAFF
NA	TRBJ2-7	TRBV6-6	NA	TGTGCCAGCAGTCCCCGGGACACCGCCTACGAGCAGTACTTC	CASSPRDTAYEQYF
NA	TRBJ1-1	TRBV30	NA	TGTGCCTGGAGTGGCGACAAGAACACTGAAGCTTTCTTT	CAWSGDKNTEAFF
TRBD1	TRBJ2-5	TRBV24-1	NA	TGTGCCACCAGTGATTACCGACAGGGCGAAGAGGAGACCCAGTACTTC	CATSDYRQGEEETQYF
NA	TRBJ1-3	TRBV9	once	TGTGCCAGCAGCTCGGGAGGGTCTGGAAACACCATATATTTT	CASSSGGSGNTIYF
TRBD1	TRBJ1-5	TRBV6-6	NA	TGTGCCAGCACCCCACTCCGGACAGGAAGCAATCAGCCCCAGCATTTT	CASTPLRTGSNQPQHF
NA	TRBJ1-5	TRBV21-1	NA	TGTGCCAGCAGCAAAGTTCCTATTATGCTGGACAGGGGTTTGAGCAATCAGCCCCAGCATTTT	CASSKVPIMLDRGLSNQPQHF
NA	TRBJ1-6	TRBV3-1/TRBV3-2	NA	TGTGCCAGCAGCCCTCCCCAAGGGGCCTATAATTCACCCCTCCACTTT	CASSPPQGAYNSPLHF
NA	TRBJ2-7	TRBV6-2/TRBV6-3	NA	TGTGCCAGCAGCTCTACCGGGGGACCAGGGGGCGAGCAGTACTTC	CASSSTGGPGGEQYF
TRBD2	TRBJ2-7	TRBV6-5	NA	TGTGCCAGCAGTAGGACTAGCACTAAATCCTACGAGCAGTACTTC	CASSRTSTKSYEQYF
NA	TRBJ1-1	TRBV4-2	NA	TGTGCCAGCAGCCACCAGGGCCAAGCAAACACTGAAGCTTTCTTT	CASSHQGQANTEAFF
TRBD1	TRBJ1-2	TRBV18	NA	TGTGCCACCGAAAGGGACAGGGGAAACTATGGCTACACCTTC	CATERDRGNYGYTF
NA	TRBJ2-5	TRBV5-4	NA	TGTGCCAGCAGCTTGGCCAGCCAAGAGACCCAGTACTTC	CASSLASQETQYF
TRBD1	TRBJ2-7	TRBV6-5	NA	TGTGCCAGCAGTTACTCGCCGGGACAGGTCTACGAGCAGTACTTC	CASSYSPGQVYEQYF
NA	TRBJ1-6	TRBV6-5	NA	TGTGCCAGCCGAGGACAGACCCGTAATTCACCCCTCCACTTT	CASRGQTRNSPLHF
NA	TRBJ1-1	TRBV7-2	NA	TGTGCCAGCAGCTTGAGAGCCCCGAACACTGAAGCTTTCTTT	CASSLRAPNTEAFF
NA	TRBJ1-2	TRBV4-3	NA	TGCGCCAGCAGCCAAGACGTGATCCTAGGTTCTAACTATGGCTACACCTTC	CASSQDVILGSNYGYTF
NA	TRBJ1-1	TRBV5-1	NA	TGCGCCAGCAGTCTGATGGTCAGGAACACTGAAGCTTTCTTT	CASSLMVRNTEAFF
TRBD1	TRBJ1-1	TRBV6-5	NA	TGTGCCAGCAGACCCCCGACAGGGTTAGCTTTCTTT	CASRPPTGLAFF
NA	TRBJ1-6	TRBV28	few	TGTGCCAGCAGTTTGGGCAGATGGATCTCACCCCTCCACTTT	CASSLGRWISPLHF
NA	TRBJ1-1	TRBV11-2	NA	TGTGCCAGCAGCTTTACCTCGGCTGAAGCTTTCTTT	CASSFTSAEAFF
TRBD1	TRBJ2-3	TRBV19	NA	TGTGCCAGTAGTATAGAAGGGACAGGGTCAGCGGATACGCAGTATTTT	CASSIEGTGSADTQYF
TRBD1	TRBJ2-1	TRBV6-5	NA	TGTGCCACCTCTTTAGAGGGACAGGGGTACAATGAGCAGTTCTTC	CATSLEGQGYNEQFF
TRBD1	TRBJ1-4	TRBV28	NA	TGTGCCAGCGCCTCATCCGGGACAGGGCTTAGAGAAAAACTGTTTTTT	CASASSGTGLREKLFF
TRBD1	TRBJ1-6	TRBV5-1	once	TGCGCCAGCAGCTTAGGCGACAGGGCTAATTCACCCCTCCACTTT	CASSLGDRANSPLHF
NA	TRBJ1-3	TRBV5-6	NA	TGTGCCAGCAGCGAAGCGGGCGGCTGGCTCTCTGGAAACACCATATATTTT	CASSEAGGWLSGNTIYF
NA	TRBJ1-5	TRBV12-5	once	TGTGCTAGTGGTTTGACAGGTATTGAGGCGGCCATCACCCAGCATTTT	CASGLTGIEAAITQHF
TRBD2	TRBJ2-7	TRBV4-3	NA	TGCGCCAGCAGCTCGGGACTAGCGGAAAGCTACGAGCAGTACTTC	CASSSGLAESYEQYF
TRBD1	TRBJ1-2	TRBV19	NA	TGTGCCAGTAGTATTGGCGGACAGGTCTATGGCTACACCTTC	CASSIGGQVYGYTF
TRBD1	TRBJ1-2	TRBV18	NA	TGTGCCAGCTCACCACCGGGACAGGGCGTCTATGGCTACACCTTC	CASSPPGQGVYGYTF
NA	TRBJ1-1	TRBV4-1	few	TGCGCCAGCAGCCAAGAACCCCGGTCGAACACTGAAGCTTTCTTT	CASSQEPRSNTEAFF
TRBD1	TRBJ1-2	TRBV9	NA	TGTGCCAGCAGCTCCGGGACAGGGACCGCAGGCTATGGCTACACCTTC	CASSSGTGTAGYGYTF
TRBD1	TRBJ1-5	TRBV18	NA	TGTGCCAGCTCACCCGGGACAGGGCCACAGCCCCAGCATTTT	CASSPGTGPQPQHF
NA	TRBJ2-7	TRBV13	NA	TGTGCCAGCCTAGATGGAGGAGTCGGCGAGCAGTACTTC	CASLDGGVGEQYF
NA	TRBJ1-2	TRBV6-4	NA	TGTGCCAGCAGTCGGGAGATAGGCTATGGCTACACCTTC	CASSREIGYGYTF
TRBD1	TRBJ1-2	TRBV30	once	TGTGCCTGGGGGGACAGGAGGGGGTTTAACTATGGCTACACCTTC	CAWGDRRGFNYGYTF
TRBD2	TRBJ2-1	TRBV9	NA	TGTGCCAGCAGCGTATTTGAGCGGGGGGGCCTCTACAATGAGCAGTTCTTC	CASSVFERGGLYNEQFF
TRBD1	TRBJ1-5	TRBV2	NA	TGTGCCAGCAGACGCCCGGGACAGGTCAATCAGCCCCAGCATTTT	CASRRPGQVNQPQHF
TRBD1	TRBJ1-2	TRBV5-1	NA	TGCGCCAGCAGCACGGACCTAGGACAGGGGAACTATGGCTACACCTTC	CASSTDLGQGNYGYTF
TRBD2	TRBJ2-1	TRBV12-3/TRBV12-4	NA	TGTGCCAGCAGTTCACTTCAGCGGGGAGAGCAGTTCTTC	CASSSLQRGEQFF